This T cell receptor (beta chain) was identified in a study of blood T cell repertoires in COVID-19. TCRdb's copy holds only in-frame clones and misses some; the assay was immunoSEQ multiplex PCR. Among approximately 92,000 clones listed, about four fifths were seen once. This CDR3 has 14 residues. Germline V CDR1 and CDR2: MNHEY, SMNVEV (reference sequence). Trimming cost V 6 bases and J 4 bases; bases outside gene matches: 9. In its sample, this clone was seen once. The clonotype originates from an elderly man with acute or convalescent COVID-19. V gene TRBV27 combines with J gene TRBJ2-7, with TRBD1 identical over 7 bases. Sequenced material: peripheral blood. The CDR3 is CASRPWGTAYEQYF. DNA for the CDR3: TGTGCCAGCAGACCCTGGGGGACAGCGTACGAGCAGTACTTC.